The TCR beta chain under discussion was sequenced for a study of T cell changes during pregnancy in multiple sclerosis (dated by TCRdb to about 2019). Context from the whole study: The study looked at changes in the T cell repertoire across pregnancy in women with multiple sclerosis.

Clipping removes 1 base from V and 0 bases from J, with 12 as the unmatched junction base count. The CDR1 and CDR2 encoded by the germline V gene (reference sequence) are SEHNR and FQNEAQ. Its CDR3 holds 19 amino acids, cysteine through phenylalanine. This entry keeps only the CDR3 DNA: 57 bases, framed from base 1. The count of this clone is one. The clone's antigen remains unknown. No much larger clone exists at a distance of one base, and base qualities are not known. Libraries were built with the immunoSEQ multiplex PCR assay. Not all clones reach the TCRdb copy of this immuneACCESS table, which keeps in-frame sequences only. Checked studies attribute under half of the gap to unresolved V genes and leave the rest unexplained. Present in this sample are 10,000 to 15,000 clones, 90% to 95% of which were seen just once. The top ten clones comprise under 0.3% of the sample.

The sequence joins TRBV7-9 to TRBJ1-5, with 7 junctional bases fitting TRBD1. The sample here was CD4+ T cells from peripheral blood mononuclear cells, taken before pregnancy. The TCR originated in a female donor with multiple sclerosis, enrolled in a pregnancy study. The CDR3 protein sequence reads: CASSLGLGQAQYSNQPQHF. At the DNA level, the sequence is TGTGCCAGCAGCTTAGGGTTAGGACAGGCTCAATATAGCAATCAGCCCCAGCATTTT.